The source of this T cell receptor (beta chain) is a study of T cell responses to AZD1222 COVID-19 vaccine. General study points: It was only 6 or 7 AZD1222 recipients who were seropositive at baseline. Vaccination with two AZD1222 doses was followed by a rise in Spike-specific TCR breadth and depth. White British ancestry dominated among donors, who included more females, and clonal diversity was possibly underestimated.

Turning to this clone: Its antigen is as yet unknown.

V lost 5 bases, J lost 2 bases, and 9 bases stayed unmatched. Germline CDR1 reads SGHNT; CDR2 reads YENEEA. This CDR3 has 16 amino acids. Libraries were prepared by immunoSEQ multiplex PCR; TCRdb keeps only in-frame clonotypes and omits some of them. Among nearly 200,000 clones listed, around 93% were seen once. The gene calls are TRBV11-3 and TRBJ1-1; 9 bases are a match to TRBD1. The sequencing here drew on peripheral blood, taken 28 days after the second AZD1222 dose. This sequence originates from an adult who received the AZD1222 COVID-19 vaccine. CDR3 sequence (DNA): TGTGCCAGCAGCCCCGGCGGTACAGGGGGCAACACTGAAGCTTTCTTT. Its protein is CASSPGGTGGNTEAFF.